This T cell receptor (beta chain) emerged from a study of human T cells and chemical hapten exposure. Whole-study context: Sensitizing treatment utilized 2% DPC over a 2 cm by 2 cm portion of upper inner arm skin. The study's findings and limits: Alopecia in the donors means their immune response may deviate from healthy people's.

Germline CDR1 is KGHSH and CDR2 is LQKENI. The CDR3 consists of 17 residues. The J segment lost 1 base and the V segment lost 1 base, leaving 10 bases of the junction unmatched. TCRdb re-called the RACE reads with MiXCR, one entry per CDR3 protein. The table lists over 75,000 distinct CDR3 sequences, approximately 10% of them singletons. Time point denoted: patch test 3, about 24 weeks after DPC sensitization. Stated treatment: therapeutic diphenylcyclopropenone sensitization with weekly scalp DPC. Someone pulled total RNA out of unfractionated whole blood. This clonotype appeared many times. Its antigen remains unknown.

This specimen was whole blood, taken in connection with sensitization to the hapten diphenylcyclopropenone (DPC). J is TRBJ2-7 and V is TRBV18, with 7 nucleotides matching TRBD2. The receptor's source is a woman under 40 with alopecia areata. Some clones in this sample may be carry-over from other donors' samples. CDR3 DNA: TGTGCCAGCTCACCACGCTCTGGCGGGAGTGGATCCTACGAGCAGTACTTC. It encodes CASSPRSGGSGSYEQYF.